The entry that follows covers one TCR beta chain sequence. Its antigen is undetermined. The V end was cut by 5 bases, the J end by 6 bases, with 10 bases between. CDR1 is SGHTA, CDR2 FQGTGA, per germline. This CDR3 has 13 residues. The data derive from a study of OX40 agonist ivuxolimab in advanced cancers. Study-wide background: People in dose escalation had one of these cancers: hepatocellular carcinoma, melanoma, renal cell or head and neck cancer. Study findings and constraints: At 0.1 to 3.0 mg/kg and by week 6, clonal expansion occurred in CD4+ and CD8+ blood T cells. Among some nonresponders, normalized T-cell clonal expansion was also low. Compared with others, partial responders at 0.1-3.0 mg/kg displayed clonal expansion among the lowest.

The table came from immunoSEQ multiplex PCR; TCRdb's copy has only in-frame clones and leaves some out. The sample records 25,000 to 30,000 clones, roughly 80% being singletons. The source was CD4+ or CD8+ T cells sorted from blood, collected in a trial of the OX40 agonist ivuxolimab. The chain recombines TRBV7-3 with TRBJ2-2; maybe TRBD1 (6 bases). This TCR came from an adult with an advanced solid tumor such as melanoma, head and neck, liver or kidney cancer. This chain's CDR3 is CASSPTGPGELFF. CDR3 DNA: TGTGCCAGCAGCCCGACAGGCCCCGGGGAGCTGTTTTTT.